This TCR beta chain stems from a study of immune cell composition in non-small cell lung cancer. Study summary: Most cases were lung adenocarcinoma or squamous cell carcinoma.

CDR1 KGHSH and CDR2 LQKENI come from the germline V gene. V was clipped by 5 bases and J by 6 bases; unmatched bases: 7. The CDR3 spans 16 residues. Regarding this clone: Its cognate antigen is unknown.

The table came from immunoSEQ multiplex PCR; TCRdb's copy has only in-frame clones and leaves some out. The sample lists about 3,100 clones; 86% were seen once. Regarding the study as a whole: Squamous carcinomas (roughly 80%) more often had tumour-associated clones >0.5% than adenocarcinomas (33%).

The sample was lung tumor tissue. The receptor comes from a human donor with non-small cell lung cancer. The chain links TRBV18 to TRBJ2-2, with 12 bases aligning to TRBD1. Here the CDR3 DNA reads TGTGCCAGCTCAAATCCGGGACAGGGGGCGCCCGGGGAGCTGTTTTTT. This translates into CASSNPGQGAPGELFF. Full variable domain (missing parts from reference TRBV18 and TRBJ2-2): NAGVMQNPRHLVRRRGQEARLRCSPMKGHSHVYWYRQLPEEGLKFMVYLQKENIIDESGMPKERFSAEFPKEGPSILRIQQVVRGDSAAYFCASSNPGQGAPGELFFGEGSRLTVL.